This TCR beta chain was documented in a study of OX40 agonist ivuxolimab in advanced cancers. TCRdb's table, derived via immunoSEQ multiplex PCR, lists solely in-frame clones and lacks some. This sample yields roughly 60,000 clones, of which roughly 81% are seen a single time; 2.5% to 3.5% belongs to the top ten. This TCR was sampled from an adult with an advanced solid tumor such as melanoma, head and neck, liver or kidney cancer. Sequences were derived from CD4+ or CD8+ T cells sorted from blood, sampled in a trial of the OX40 agonist ivuxolimab.

The DNA of the CDR3 is TGTGCCAGCAGCTTAGGGGCCCGAACAGGCGGTCTGGGAAACACCATATATTTT. Translation: CASSLGARTGGLGNTIYF. V gene TRBV13 combines with J gene TRBJ1-3; the D gene is possibly TRBD1 (5 bases). V was pared by 0 bases and J by 4 bases, with 19 bases between. Per germline, CDR1 PRHDT and CDR2 FYEKMQ (reference sequence). This CDR3 is built from 18 residues.